This T cell receptor (beta chain) derives from a study of sequential checkpoint blockade in melanoma. V lost 3 bases and J 2 bases, leaving 11 bases between the germline ends. CDR1 and CDR2 from the germline V gene are KGHSH and LQKENI. This CDR3 has 15 residues. This clone was seen once. Treatment specified: randomized to nivolumab then ipilimumab (arm A) or the reverse (arm B). The repertoire was sequenced with immunoSEQ multiplex PCR; TCRdb's copy has only in-frame clones and lacks some. The sample contains several thousand clones, 70% to 80% of which appear only once. Here the sequenced sample was CD8+ T cells sorted from blood (inferred from file names), taken from a patient given nivolumab and ipilimumab in sequence. This receptor was taken from a human donor with melanoma. V is TRBV18 and J is TRBJ2-1; TRBD2 is a possible D gene (6 bases). CDR3 coding DNA: TGTGCCAGCTCACCGACCGGGACTCCCTACAATGAGCAGTTCTTC. It encodes CASSPTGTPYNEQFF.